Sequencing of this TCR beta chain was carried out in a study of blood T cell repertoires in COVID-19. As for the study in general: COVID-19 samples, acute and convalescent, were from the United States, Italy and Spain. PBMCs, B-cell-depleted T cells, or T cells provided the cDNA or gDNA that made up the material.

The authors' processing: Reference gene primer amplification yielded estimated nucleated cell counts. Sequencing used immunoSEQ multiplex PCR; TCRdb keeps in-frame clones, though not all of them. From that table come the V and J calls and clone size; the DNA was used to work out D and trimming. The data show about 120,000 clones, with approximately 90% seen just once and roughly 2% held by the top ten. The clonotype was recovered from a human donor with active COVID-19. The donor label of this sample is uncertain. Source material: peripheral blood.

DNA for the CDR3: TGTGCCAGCAGCCCCGGACAGGGCTATGGCTACACCTTC. Translated: CASSPGQGYGYTF. This chain connects TRBV4-2 to TRBJ1-2; 8 bases agree with TRBD1. CDR1 and CDR2 (germline): LGHNA, YNFKEQ. The CDR3 is made up of 13 amino acids. With V trimmed by 4 bases and J by 4 bases, 2 bases remained unmatched.